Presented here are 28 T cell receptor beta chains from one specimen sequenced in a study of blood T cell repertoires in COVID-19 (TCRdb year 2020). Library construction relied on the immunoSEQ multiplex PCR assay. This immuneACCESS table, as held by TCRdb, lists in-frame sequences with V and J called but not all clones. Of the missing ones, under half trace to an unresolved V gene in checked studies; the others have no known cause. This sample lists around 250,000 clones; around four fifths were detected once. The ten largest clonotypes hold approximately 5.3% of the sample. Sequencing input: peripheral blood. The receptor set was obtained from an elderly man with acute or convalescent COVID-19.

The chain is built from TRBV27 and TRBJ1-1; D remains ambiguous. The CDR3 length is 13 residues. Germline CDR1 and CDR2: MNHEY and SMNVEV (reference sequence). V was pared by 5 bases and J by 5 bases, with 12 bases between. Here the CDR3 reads CASSPQVRTEAFF. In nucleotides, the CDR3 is TGTGCCAGCAGTCCGCAGGTGAGAACTGAAGCTTTCTTT.

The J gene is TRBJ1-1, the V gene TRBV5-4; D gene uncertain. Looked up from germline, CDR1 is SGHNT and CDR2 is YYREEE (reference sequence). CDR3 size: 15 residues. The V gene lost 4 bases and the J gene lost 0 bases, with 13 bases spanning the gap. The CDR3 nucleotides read TGTGCCAGCAGCGCTTCGTTCGGGTTGAACACTGAAGCTTTCTTT. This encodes CASSASFGLNTEAFF.

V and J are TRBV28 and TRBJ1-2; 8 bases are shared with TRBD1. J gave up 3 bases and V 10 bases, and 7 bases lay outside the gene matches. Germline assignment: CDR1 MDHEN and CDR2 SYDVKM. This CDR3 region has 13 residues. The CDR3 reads CAIPGGADYGYTF. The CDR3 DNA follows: TGTGCCATCCCAGGGGGCGCCGACTATGGCTACACCTTC.

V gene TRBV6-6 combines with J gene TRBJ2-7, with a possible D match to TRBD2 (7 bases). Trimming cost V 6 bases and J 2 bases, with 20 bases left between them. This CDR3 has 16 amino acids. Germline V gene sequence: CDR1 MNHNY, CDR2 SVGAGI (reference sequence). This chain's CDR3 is CASSPRGGFAPYEQYF. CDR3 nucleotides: TGTGCCAGCAGCCCAAGGGGGGGGTTCGCTCCCTACGAGCAGTACTTC.

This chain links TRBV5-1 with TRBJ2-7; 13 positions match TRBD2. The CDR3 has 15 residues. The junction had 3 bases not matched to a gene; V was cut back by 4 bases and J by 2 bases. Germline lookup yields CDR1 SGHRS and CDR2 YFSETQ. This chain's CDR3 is CASSLGTSGAYEQYF. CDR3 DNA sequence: TGCGCCAGCAGCCTCGGGACTAGCGGGGCCTACGAGCAGTACTTC.

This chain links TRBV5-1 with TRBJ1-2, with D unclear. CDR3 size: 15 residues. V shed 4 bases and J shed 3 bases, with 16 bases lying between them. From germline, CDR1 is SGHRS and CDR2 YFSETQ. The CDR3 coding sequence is TGCGCCAGCAGCCCAATGCGGGGTATCGACTATGGCTACACCTTC. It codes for CASSPMRGIDYGYTF.

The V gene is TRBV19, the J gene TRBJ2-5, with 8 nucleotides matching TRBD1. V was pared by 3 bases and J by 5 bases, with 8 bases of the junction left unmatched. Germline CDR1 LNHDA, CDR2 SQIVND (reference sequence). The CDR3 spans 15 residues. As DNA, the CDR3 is TGTGCCAGTAGTATTACCTCAGGGGGCCGTGAGACCCAGTACTTC. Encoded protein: CASSITSGGRETQYF.

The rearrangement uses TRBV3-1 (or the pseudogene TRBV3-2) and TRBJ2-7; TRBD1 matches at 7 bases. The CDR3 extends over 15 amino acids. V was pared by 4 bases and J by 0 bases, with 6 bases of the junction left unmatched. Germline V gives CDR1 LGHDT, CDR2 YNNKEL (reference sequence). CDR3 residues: CASSRQTGSSYEQYF. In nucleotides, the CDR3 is TGTGCCAGCAGCCGACAGACAGGGAGCTCCTACGAGCAGTACTTC.

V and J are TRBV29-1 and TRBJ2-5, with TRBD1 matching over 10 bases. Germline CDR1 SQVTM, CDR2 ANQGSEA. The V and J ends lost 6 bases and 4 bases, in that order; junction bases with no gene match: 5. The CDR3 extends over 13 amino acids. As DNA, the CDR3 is TGCAGCGTCCGGGACAGGGGCGTAGAGACCCAGTACTTC. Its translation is CSVRDRGVETQYF.

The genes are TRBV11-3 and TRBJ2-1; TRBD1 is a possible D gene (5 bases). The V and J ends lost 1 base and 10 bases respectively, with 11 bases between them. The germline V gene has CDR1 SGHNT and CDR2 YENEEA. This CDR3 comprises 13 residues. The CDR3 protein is CASSLGSRTEQFF. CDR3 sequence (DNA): TGTGCCAGCAGCTTAGGTTCGCGGACAGAGCAGTTCTTC. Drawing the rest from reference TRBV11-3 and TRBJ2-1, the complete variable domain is EAGVVQSPRYKIIEKKQPVAFWCNPISGHNTLYWYLQNLGQGPELLIRYENEEAVDDSQLPKDRFSAERLKGVDSTLKIQPAELGDSAVYLCASSLGSRTEQFFGPGTRLTVL.

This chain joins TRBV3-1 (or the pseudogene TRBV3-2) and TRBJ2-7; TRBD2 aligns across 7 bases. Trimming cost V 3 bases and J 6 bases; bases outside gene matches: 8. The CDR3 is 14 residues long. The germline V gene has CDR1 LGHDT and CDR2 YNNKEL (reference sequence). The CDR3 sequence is CASSQRLTGGEQYF. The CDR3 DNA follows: TGTGCCAGCAGCCAGCGGCTGACGGGAGGCGAGCAGTACTTC.

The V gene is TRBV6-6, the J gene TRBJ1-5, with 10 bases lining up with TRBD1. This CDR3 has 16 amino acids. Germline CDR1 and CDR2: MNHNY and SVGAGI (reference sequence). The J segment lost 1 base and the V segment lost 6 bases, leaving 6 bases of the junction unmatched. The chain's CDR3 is CASRDRGPRSNQPQHF. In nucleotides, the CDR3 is TGTGCCAGCAGAGACAGGGGGCCCCGAAGCAATCAGCCCCAGCATTTT.

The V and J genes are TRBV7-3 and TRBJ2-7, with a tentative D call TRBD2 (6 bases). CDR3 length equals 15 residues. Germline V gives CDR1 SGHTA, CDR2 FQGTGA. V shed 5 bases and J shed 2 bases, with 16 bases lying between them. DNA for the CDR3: TGTGCCAGCAGCGCCGGGGGTACGGGAGCCTACGAGCAGTACTTC. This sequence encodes CASSAGGTGAYEQYF.

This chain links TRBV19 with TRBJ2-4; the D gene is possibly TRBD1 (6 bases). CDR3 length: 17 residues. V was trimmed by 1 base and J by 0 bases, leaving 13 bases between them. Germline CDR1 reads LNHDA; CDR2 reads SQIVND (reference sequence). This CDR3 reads CASSIGGRGLAKNIQYF. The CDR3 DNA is TGTGCCAGTAGTATAGGGGGCAGGGGTCTAGCCAAAAACATTCAGTACTTC.

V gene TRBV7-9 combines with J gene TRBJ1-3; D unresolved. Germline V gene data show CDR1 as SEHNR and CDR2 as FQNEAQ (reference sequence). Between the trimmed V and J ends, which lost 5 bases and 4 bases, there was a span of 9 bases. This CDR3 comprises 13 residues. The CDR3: CASSAAGGNTIYF. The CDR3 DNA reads TGTGCCAGCAGCGCAGCGGGGGGAAACACCATATATTTT.

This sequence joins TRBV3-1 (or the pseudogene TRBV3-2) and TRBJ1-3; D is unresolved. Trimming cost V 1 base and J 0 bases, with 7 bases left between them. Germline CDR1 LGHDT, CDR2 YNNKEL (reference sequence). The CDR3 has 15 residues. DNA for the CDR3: TGTGCCAGCAGCCAAGTACGGAGCTCTGGAAACACCATATATTTT. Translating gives CASSQVRSSGNTIYF.

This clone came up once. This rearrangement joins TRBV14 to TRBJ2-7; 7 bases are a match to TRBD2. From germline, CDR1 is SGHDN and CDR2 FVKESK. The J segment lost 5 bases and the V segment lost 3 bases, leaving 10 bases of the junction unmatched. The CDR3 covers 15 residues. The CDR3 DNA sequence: TGTGCCAGCAGCCAGGGGACTACCGGTTACGACGAGCAGTACTTC. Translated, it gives CASSQGTTGYDEQYF.

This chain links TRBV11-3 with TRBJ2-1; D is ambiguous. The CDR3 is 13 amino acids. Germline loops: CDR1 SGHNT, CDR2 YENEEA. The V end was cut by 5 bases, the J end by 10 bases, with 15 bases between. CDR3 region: CASSVDWRGEQFF. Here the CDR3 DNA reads TGTGCCAGCAGCGTTGACTGGCGTGGGGAGCAGTTCTTC. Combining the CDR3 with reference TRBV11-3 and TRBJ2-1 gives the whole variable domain EAGVVQSPRYKIIEKKQPVAFWCNPISGHNTLYWYLQNLGQGPELLIRYENEEAVDDSQLPKDRFSAERLKGVDSTLKIQPAELGDSAVYLCASSVDWRGEQFFGPGTRLTVL.

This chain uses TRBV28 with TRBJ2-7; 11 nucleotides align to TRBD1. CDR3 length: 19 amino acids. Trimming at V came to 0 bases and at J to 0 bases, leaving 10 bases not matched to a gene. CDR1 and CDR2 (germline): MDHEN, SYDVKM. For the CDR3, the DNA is TGTGCCAGCAGTTTATGGACTTCAGGAGGGACAGGGGGCTCCTACGAGCAGTACTTC. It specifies CASSLWTSGGTGGSYEQYF.

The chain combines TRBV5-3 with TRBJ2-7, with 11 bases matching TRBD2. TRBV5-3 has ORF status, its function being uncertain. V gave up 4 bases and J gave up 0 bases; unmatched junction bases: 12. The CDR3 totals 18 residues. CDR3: CARSNEHVAGGSSYEQYF. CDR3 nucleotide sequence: TGTGCCAGAAGCAACGAGCATGTAGCGGGAGGGAGCTCCTACGAGCAGTACTTC.

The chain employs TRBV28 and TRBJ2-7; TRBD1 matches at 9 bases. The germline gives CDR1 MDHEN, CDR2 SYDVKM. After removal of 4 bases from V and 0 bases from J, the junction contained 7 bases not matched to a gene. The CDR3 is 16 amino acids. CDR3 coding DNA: TGTGCCAGCAGTTCCCCGGGACAGGGAAGCTCCTACGAGCAGTACTTC. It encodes CASSSPGQGSSYEQYF.

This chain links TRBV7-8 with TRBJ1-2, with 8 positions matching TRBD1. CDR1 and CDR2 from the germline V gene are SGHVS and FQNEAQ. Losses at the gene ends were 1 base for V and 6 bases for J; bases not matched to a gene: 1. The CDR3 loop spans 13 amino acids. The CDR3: CASSLGQGNGYTF. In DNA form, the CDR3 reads TGTGCCAGCAGCTTAGGACAGGGGAATGGCTACACCTTC.

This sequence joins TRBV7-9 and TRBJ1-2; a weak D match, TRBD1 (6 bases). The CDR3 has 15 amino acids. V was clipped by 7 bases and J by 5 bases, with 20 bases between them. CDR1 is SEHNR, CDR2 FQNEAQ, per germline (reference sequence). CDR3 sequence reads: CASTSIQGPRYGYTF. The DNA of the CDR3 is TGTGCCAGCACCTCAATACAGGGCCCTCGGTATGGCTACACCTTC.

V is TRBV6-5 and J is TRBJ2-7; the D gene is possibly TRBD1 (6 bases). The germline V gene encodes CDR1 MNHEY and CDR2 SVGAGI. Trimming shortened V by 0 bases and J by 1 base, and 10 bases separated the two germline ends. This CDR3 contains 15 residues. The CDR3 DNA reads TGTGCCAGCAGTTACTCGGGACACTCTTCCTACGAGCAGTACTTC. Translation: CASSYSGHSSYEQYF.

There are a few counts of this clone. This CDR3 is CASSEIGQSGEKLFF. CDR3 nucleotides: TGTGCCAGCAGTGAAATTGGACAGAGCGGCGAAAAACTGTTTTTT. The chain employs TRBV25-1 and TRBJ1-4, with a tentative D call TRBD1 (6 bases). This CDR3 region has 15 residues. The germline CDR1 and CDR2 sequences are MGHDK and SYGVNS. Trimming took off 2 bases at V and 8 bases at J, with 15 bases between the two ends. The whole variable domain, remainder taken from reference TRBV25-1 and TRBJ1-4, is EADIYQTPRYLVIGTGKKITLECSQTMGHDKMYWYQQDPGMELHLIHYSYGVNSTEKGDLSSESTVSRIRTEHFPLTLESARPSHTSQYLCASSEIGQSGEKLFFGSGTQLSVL.

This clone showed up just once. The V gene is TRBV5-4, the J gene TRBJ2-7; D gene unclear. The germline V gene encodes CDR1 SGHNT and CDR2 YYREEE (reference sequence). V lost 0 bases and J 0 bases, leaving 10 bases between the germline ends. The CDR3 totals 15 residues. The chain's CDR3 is CASSLGGEPSYEQYF. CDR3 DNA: TGTGCCAGCAGCTTGGGAGGTGAACCCTCCTACGAGCAGTACTTC. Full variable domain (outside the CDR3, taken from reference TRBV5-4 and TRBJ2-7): ETGVTQSPTHLIKTRGQQVTLRCSSQSGHNTVSWYQQALGQGPQFIFQYYREEENGRGNFPPRFSGLQFPNYSSELNVNALELDDSALYLCASSLGGEPSYEQYFGPGTRLTVT.

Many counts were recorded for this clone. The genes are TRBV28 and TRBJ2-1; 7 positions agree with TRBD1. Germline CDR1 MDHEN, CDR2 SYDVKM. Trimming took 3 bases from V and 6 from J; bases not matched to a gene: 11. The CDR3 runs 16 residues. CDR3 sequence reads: CASSFERQGSSNEQFF. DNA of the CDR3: TGTGCCAGCAGTTTTGAAAGACAGGGCTCTTCCAATGAGCAGTTCTTC.

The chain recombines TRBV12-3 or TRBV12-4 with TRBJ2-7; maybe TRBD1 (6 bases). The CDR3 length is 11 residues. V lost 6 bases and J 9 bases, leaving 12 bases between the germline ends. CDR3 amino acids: CASSLGAGQYF. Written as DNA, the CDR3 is TGTGCCAGCAGCCTGGGGGCAGGGCAGTACTTC.